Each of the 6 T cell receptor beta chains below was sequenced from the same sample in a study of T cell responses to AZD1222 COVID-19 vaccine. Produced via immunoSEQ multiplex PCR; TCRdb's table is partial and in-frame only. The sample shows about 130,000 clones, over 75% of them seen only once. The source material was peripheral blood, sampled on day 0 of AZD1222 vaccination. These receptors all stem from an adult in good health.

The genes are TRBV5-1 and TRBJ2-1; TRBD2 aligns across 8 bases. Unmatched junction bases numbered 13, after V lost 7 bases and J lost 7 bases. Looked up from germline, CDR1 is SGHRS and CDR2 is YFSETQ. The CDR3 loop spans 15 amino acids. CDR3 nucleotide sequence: TGCGCCAGCTCTAAAGTAGCGGGAATGGAAAATGAGCAGTTCTTC. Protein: CASSKVAGMENEQFF.

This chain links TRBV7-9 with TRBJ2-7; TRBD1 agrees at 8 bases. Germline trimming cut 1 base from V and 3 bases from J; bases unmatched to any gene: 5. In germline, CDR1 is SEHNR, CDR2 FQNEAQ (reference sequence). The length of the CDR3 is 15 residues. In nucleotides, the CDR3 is TGTGCCAGCAGCTTAGGACAGGGGACGATCTACGAGCAGTACTTC. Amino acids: CASSLGQGTIYEQYF.

The CDR3 bases are TGTGCCAGCAGTGGACAGTGGGAACAACAGGGCGAGCAGTACTTC. The encoded protein is CASSGQWEQQGEQYF. This chain uses TRBV6-2 or TRBV6-3 with TRBJ2-7, with D possibly matching TRBD1 (6 bases). Trimming left V 5 bases short and J 6 bases short, with 20 bases between. The CDR3 has 15 residues. Germline-derived CDR1 and CDR2 are MNHEY and SVGEGT.

CDR3 DNA: TGTGCCAGCTCACAAAACCCGTTTGGCACTGAAGCTTTCTTT. Translation gives CASSQNPFGTEAFF. The chain combines TRBV18 with TRBJ1-1; D gene uncertain. V shed 4 bases and J shed 4 bases, with 13 bases lying between them. CDR1 and CDR2 (germline): KGHSH, LQKENI. The CDR3 extends over 14 amino acids.

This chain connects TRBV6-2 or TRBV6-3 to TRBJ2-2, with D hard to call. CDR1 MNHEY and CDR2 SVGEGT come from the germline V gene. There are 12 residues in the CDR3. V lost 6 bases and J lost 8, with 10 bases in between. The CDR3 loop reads CASSRTSGELFF. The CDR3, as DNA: TGTGCCAGCAGCCGCACATCAGGGGAGCTGTTTTTT.

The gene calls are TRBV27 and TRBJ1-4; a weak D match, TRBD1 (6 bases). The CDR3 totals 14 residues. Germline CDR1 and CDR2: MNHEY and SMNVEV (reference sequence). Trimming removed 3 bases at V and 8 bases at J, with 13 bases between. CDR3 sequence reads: CASSLGGAGEKLFF. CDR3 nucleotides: TGTGCCAGCAGTTTGGGGGGGGCTGGGGAAAAACTGTTTTTT.